The 21 T cell receptor beta chains in this list originate from one sample, sequenced in a study of control samples from healthy donors and cancer patients. Sequencing was performed with immunoSEQ multiplex PCR; in TCRdb, only in-frame clones are kept and a portion is missing. Altogether 65,000 to 70,000 clones are present, more than 80% being singletons, with the ten largest covering approximately 2.9%. Material for sequencing was PBMCs. All receptors derive from a woman aged 45-59 years with lung cancer.

The chain combines TRBV30 with TRBJ2-5, with a possible D match to TRBD2 (5 bases). Germline loops: CDR1 GTSNPN, CDR2 SVGIG (reference sequence). The V end was cut by 2 bases, the J end by 5 bases, with 12 bases between. This CDR3 has 13 amino acids. CDR3 residues: CAWSLPGRETQYF. DNA of the CDR3: TGTGCCTGGAGTCTACCGGGAAGGGAGACCCAGTACTTC.

The chain employs TRBV6-5 and TRBJ2-5; D may be TRBD1 or TRBD2 (5 bases each). The germline V gene encodes CDR1 MNHEY and CDR2 SVGAGI. The germline V and J ends were trimmed by 6 bases and 10 bases, with 12 bases remaining between them. CDR3 length: 11 residues. This CDR3 reads CASSPGSDQYF. DNA of the CDR3: TGTGCCAGCAGCCCAGGGAGCGACCAGTACTTC.

For the CDR3, the DNA is TGCAGCGTTGACGGGAGCGGCATTCAGTACTTC. Translation: CSVDGSGIQYF. This chain uses TRBV29-1 with TRBJ2-4; a weak D match, TRBD2 (6 bases). The CDR3 sequence is 11 residues long. The germline V gene encodes CDR1 SQVTM and CDR2 ANQGSEA. The V and J ends lost 3 bases and 9 bases respectively, with 9 bases between them.

This chain joins TRBV14 and TRBJ1-3, with D perhaps TRBD1 (5 bases). V lost 1 base and J 4 bases, leaving 11 bases between the germline ends. Germline CDR1 reads SGHDN; CDR2 reads FVKESK. The CDR3 loop spans 15 amino acids. CDR3: CASSQGSGSGNTIYF. DNA of the CDR3: TGTGCCAGCAGCCAAGGCTCAGGGTCGGGAAACACCATATATTTT.

This sequence joins TRBV5-6 and TRBJ1-5; possibly TRBD1 for D (6 bases). This CDR3 is built from 14 residues. Germline V CDR1 and CDR2: SGHDT, YYEEEE. V shed 2 bases and J shed 11 bases, with 17 bases lying between them. CDR3: CASSFWIGGEAQHF. In nucleotides, the CDR3 is TGTGCCAGCAGCTTTTGGATTGGGGGCGAGGCCCAGCATTTT.

With regard to this clone: Sequence at one end of the junction differs from germline and may be a read error. The J gene is TRBJ1-3, the V gene TRBV12-3 or TRBV12-4; D possibly corresponds to TRBD1 (5 bases). The CDR3 length is 12 residues. CDR3 in amino acids: CASSPTPNLQDF. The CDR3 DNA reads as TGTGCCAGCAGCCCCACCCCGAACCTACAGGATTTT.

This clone was recorded a few times. The chain recombines TRBV6-2 or TRBV6-3 with TRBJ1-1; weak D call: TRBD1 (6 bases). V shed 6 bases and J shed 2 bases, with 19 bases lying between them. This CDR3 contains 16 residues. Germline V gene data show CDR1 as MNHEY and CDR2 as SVGEGT. The CDR3 nucleotides are TGTGCCAGCAGCCCTCCCAGGGGTGTCCCAAACACTGAAGCTTTCTTT. Residues: CASSPPRGVPNTEAFF.

This chain joins TRBV11-2 and TRBJ2-7, with a weak D call TRBD2 (6 bases). CDR1 is SGHAT and CDR2 is FQNNGV in the germline V gene. V was shortened by 8 bases and J by 3 bases, with 14 bases between the two germline ends. The length of the CDR3 is 13 residues. CDR3 protein: CASGIGTYYEQYF. Here the CDR3 DNA reads TGTGCCAGCGGTATCGGGACTTACTACGAGCAGTACTTC.

The chain uses TRBV27 and TRBJ1-6; D remains ambiguous. Germline V gene lookup returns CDR1 MNHEY and CDR2 SMNVEV (reference sequence). The V and J ends lost 3 bases and 7 bases respectively, with 7 bases between them. This CDR3 region has 13 residues. This CDR3 reads CASSFLGNSPLHF. CDR3 coding DNA: TGTGCCAGCAGTTTTTTGGGGAATTCACCCCTCCACTTT.

The V call is TRBV6-2 or TRBV6-3, the J call TRBJ2-7; D gene uncertain. Trimming took 2 bases from V and 2 from J, leaving 4 bases between them. The CDR3 contains 12 residues. Germline assignment: CDR1 MNHEY and CDR2 SVGEGT. Here the CDR3 reads CASSYATYEQYF. CDR3 in DNA: TGTGCCAGCAGTTACGCTACCTACGAGCAGTACTTC.

The V call is TRBV5-1, the J call TRBJ2-7; D not resolved. V gave up 4 bases and J gave up 0 bases, with 14 bases separating them. The CDR3 is 15 amino acids. Germline V gives CDR1 SGHRS, CDR2 YFSETQ. CDR3 amino acids: CASSPGRSLSYEQYF. The CDR3 DNA reads as TGCGCCAGCAGCCCTGGACGGTCCCTCTCCTACGAGCAGTACTTC.

J is TRBJ1-2 and V is TRBV29-1; no clear D gene. V was trimmed by 6 bases and J by 6 bases, leaving 23 bases between them. The CDR3 sequence is 15 residues long. Germline V gives CDR1 SQVTM, CDR2 ANQGSEA. In DNA form, the CDR3 reads TGCAGCGTCCACCCCCCCGGCGGGCGGGTCAATGGCTACACCTTC. The encoded protein is CSVHPPGGRVNGYTF.

This clone has only one observation. Other DNA variants within this sample encode the same CDR3. The chain carries TRBV7-8 and TRBJ1-2, with D possibly matching TRBD1 (5 bases). Germline loops: CDR1 SGHVS, CDR2 FQNEAQ. CDR3 size: 12 residues. V was clipped by 2 bases and J by 6 bases, with 7 bases between them. DNA for the CDR3: TGTGCCAGCAGCTTAAGGGGAGATGGCTACACCTTC. Translation: CASSLRGDGYTF.

V gene TRBV6-2 or TRBV6-3 combines with J gene TRBJ1-1; D gene uncertain. Germline values: CDR1 MNHEY, CDR2 SVGEGT. This CDR3 contains 12 residues. V gave up 2 bases and J gave up 2 bases, with 3 bases separating them. The CDR3 region is CASSYRNTEAFF. The CDR3 coding sequence is TGTGCCAGCAGTTACAGAAACACTGAAGCTTTCTTT.

This clone was counted a few times. V usage is TRBV7-9 and J usage is TRBJ1-4; D is undetermined. The CDR3 loop spans 14 amino acids. CDR1 is SEHNR and CDR2 is FQNEAQ in the germline V gene (reference sequence). Trimming left V 1 base short and J 7 bases short, with 10 bases between. CDR3 sequence: CASSLGLGGEKLFF. CDR3 coding DNA: TGTGCCAGCAGCTTAGGGCTTGGTGGTGAAAAACTGTTTTTT.

The V gene is TRBV30, the J gene TRBJ1-1, with TRBD1 matching over 7 bases. From germline, CDR1 is GTSNPN and CDR2 SVGIG (reference sequence). V shed 4 bases and J 5 bases; nucleotides not matched to a gene: 7. This CDR3 is 13 amino acids long. CDR3 coding DNA: TGTGCCTGGACCCGAGGGGGCCGAACTGAAGCTTTCTTT. Encoded protein: CAWTRGGRTEAFF.

The chain has TRBV30 and TRBJ1-1; D is ambiguous. The CDR3 totals 13 residues. Trimming took 0 bases from V and 5 from J, leaving 10 bases between them. Germline assignment: CDR1 GTSNPN and CDR2 SVGIG (reference sequence). This CDR3 reads CAWSVRPGTEAFF. The CDR3 bases are TGTGCCTGGAGTGTAAGACCGGGGACTGAAGCTTTCTTT.

The rearrangement links TRBV10-3 to TRBJ1-2; 8 nucleotides match TRBD1. The V gene end was trimmed by 6 bases and the J gene end by 7 bases; junction bases not matched to a gene: 10. Germline V CDR1 and CDR2: ENHRY, SYGVKD. The CDR3 is 14 residues long. DNA of the CDR3: TGTGCCATCAGGGGAACAGGGGGTAAAGGTGGCTACACCTTC. It codes for CAIRGTGGKGGYTF.

The V and J genes are TRBV6-5 and TRBJ1-2; D might be TRBD1 (6 bases). Germline lookup yields CDR1 MNHEY and CDR2 SVGAGI. Trimming pared 3 bases from V and 4 bases from J, leaving 12 bases between. There are 14 residues in the CDR3. DNA of the CDR3: TGTGCCAGCAGTTATGAGGGGGGAACCTATGGCTACACCTTC. This sequence encodes CASSYEGGTYGYTF.

The rearrangement links TRBV7-3 to TRBJ2-1, with D tentatively TRBD1 or TRBD2 (5 bases each). V was trimmed by 2 bases and J by 2 bases, leaving 7 bases between them. The CDR3 is 14 residues long. Germline CDR1 SGHTA, CDR2 FQGTGA. The CDR3, as DNA: TGTGCCAGCAGCTTACGGGGACCCTACAATGAGCAGTTCTTC. Encoded protein: CASSLRGPYNEQFF.

This chain links TRBV6-6 with TRBJ1-6, with 7 bases that match TRBD1. CDR1 is MNHNY and CDR2 is SVGAGI in the germline V gene (reference sequence). V lost 5 bases and J lost 6; bases outside the gene matches: 4. This CDR3 region has 14 residues. The CDR3 here is CASSLGQANSPLHF. CDR3 in DNA: TGTGCCAGCAGTCTCGGACAGGCTAATTCACCCCTCCACTTT.